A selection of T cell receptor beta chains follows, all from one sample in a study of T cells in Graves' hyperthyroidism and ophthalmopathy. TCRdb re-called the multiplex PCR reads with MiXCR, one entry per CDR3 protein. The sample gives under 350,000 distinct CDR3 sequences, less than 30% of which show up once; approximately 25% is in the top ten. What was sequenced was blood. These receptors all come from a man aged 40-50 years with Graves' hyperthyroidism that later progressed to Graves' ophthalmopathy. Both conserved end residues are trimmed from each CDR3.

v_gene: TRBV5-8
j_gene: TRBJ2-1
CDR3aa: ASSGGTSGSLRYNEQF

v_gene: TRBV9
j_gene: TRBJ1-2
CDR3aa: ASSVGSVLFYGYT

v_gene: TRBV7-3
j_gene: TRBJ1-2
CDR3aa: ASSPGPEGGYT

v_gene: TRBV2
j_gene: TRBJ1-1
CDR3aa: ASSEWQGIQAF

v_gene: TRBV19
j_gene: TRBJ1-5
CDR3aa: ASSRTGFNQPQH

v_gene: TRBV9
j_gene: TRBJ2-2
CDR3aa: ASSSGQGQRVNTGELF

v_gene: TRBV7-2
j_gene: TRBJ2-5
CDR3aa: ASTSRLAGEETQY

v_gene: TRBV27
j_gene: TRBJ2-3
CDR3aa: ASSSPHLTLTDTQY

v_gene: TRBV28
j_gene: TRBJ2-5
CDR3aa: ASSSGTGGAETQY

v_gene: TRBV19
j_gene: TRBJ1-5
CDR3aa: ASSMGGTGNQPQH

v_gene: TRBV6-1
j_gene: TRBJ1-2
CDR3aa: ASSVNSYGYT

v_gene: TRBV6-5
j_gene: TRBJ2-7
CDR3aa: ASSSPGQGANEQY

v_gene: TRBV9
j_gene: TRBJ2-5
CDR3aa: ASSVTGRETQY

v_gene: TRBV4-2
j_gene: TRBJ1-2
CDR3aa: ASSHLRTENYGYT

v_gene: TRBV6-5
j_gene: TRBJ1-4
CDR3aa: ASRPDRGNEKLF

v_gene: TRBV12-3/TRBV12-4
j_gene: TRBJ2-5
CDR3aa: ASRLRDNQETQY

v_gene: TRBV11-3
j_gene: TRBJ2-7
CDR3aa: ASSSAGGDHEQY

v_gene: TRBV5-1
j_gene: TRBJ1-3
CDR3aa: ASTEGTSGNTIY

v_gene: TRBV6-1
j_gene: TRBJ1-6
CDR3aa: ASSEVVRNSPLH

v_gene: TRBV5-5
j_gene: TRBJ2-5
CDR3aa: ASSTQAGGQETQY

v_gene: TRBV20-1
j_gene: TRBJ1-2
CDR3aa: SARGLGRGFNYGYT

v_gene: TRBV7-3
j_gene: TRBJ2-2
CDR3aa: ASSVSSGNTGELF

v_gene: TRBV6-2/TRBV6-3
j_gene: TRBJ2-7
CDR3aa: ASTPPGSRFYEQY

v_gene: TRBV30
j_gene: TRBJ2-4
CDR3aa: AWTRRGAKNIQY

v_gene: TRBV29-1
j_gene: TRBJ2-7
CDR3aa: SAKSSSYEQY

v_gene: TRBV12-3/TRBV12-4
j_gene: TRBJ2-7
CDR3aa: ASSLAGLGTYEQY

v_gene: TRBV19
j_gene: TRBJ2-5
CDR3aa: ASSLSLYRGQETQY

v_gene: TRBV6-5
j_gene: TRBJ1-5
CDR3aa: ASWAGPYSNQPQH

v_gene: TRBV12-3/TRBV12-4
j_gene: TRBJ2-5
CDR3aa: ASTGGLAGETQY

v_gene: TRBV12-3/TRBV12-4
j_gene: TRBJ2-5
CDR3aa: ASRRDRAQETQY

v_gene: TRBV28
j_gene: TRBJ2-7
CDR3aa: ASSWGDYEQY

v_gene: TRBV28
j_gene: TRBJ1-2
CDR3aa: ASSKTHTNYGYT

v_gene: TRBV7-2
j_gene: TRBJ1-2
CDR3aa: ASSLATEYGYT

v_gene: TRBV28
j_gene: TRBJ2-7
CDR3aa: ASGFRDLIYEQY

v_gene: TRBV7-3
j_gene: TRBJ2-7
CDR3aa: ASSLTGTATYEQY

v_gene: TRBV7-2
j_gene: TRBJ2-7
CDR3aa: ASTTAGYEQY

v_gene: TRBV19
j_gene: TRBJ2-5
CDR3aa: ASSRAEGDVKTQY

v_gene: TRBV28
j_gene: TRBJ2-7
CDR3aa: ASNSPRTGVPEQY

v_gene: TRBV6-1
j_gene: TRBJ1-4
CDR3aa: ASSETPEPSPDEKLF

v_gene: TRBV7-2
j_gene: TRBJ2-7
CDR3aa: ASSLERATYEQY

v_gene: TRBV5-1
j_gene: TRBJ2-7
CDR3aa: ASSSRNYEQY

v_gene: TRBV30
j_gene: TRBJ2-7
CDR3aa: AWSVLGYRAEGYEQY

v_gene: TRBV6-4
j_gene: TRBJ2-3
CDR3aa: ASSAETSGIPDTQY

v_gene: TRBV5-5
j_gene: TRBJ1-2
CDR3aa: ASSYSGTDLYGYT

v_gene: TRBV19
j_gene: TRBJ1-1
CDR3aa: ASSRDRANTEAF

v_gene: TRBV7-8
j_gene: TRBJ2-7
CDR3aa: ASSSRLGSSYEQY

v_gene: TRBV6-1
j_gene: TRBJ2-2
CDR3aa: ASKDREETGELF

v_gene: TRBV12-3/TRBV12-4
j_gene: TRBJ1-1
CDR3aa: ASSPRQGEGNTEAF

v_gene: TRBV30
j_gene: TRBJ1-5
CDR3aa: AWSRTENQPQH

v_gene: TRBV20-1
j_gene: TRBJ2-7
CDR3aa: SARAGYEQY

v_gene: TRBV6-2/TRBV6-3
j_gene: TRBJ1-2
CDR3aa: ASSYIGHLGINGYT

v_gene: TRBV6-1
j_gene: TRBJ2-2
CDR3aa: ASSHTGELF

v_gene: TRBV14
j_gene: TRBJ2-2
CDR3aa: ASRIRGANTGELF

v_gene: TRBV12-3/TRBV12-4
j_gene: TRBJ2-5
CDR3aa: ASSLLAGDLQETQY

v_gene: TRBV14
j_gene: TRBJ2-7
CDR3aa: ASSPGQLIYEQY

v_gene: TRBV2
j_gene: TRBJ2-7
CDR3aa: ASRSDRGSYEQY

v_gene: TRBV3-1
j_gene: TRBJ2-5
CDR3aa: ASSQDPLSQETQY

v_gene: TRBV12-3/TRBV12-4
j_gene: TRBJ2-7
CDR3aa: ASSWGSWEQY

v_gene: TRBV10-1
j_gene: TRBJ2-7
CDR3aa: ASSPGAQDEQY